The 18 T cell receptor beta chains reported below all come from one sample, sequenced in a study of blood T cells in healthy people across ages. Primed by a sample-barcoded 5' primer and a J-beta primer mix, a second PCR proceeded for 7 to 11 cycles. MiXCR, run by TCRdb on the 5' RACE reads, gives a single entry per CDR3 protein. Of approximately 810,000 distinct CDR3 sequences in the sample, more than 25% are singletons; the top ten hold roughly 17%. Sequencing used blood. The receptors originated from a woman of 80 years or more in good health.

The chain has TRBV4-3 and TRBJ2-1, with D perhaps TRBD2 (6 bases). This CDR3 has 17 residues. Germline loops: CDR1 LGHNA, CDR2 YSLEER. The V and J ends lost 4 bases and 0 bases respectively, with 16 bases between them. In nucleotides, the CDR3 is TGCGCCAGCAGCCTACGGTGGGCGGGACTCTCCTACAATGAGCAGTTCTTC. Protein: CASSLRWAGLSYNEQFF.

This clonotype turned up a few times. The genes are TRBV28 and TRBJ2-3, with D unclear. V was trimmed by 5 bases and J by 1 base, leaving 16 bases between them. The CDR3 is made up of 16 amino acids. CDR1 is MDHEN and CDR2 is SYDVKM in the germline V gene. CDR3 in amino acids: CASSLPPSARTDTQYF. The CDR3 DNA reads TGTGCCAGCAGTCTCCCCCCAAGCGCCCGCACAGATACGCAGTATTTT.

The chain couples TRBV7-9 to TRBJ2-1, with D maybe TRBD1 (7 bases). The V end lost 4 bases, the J end lost 0 bases, and 13 bases lay between the germline ends. This CDR3 spans 16 amino acids. Germline V gene lookup returns CDR1 SEHNR and CDR2 FQNEAQ (reference sequence). The CDR3, as DNA: TGTGCCAGCAGCTCCGGAGGGGGCACCTCCTACAATGAGCAGTTCTTC. It encodes CASSSGGGTSYNEQFF.

Ten or more counts support this clonotype. The rearrangement links TRBV4-3 to TRBJ1-2; D is uncertain. Germline V CDR1 and CDR2: LGHNA, YSLEER. V was cut by 0 bases and J by 6 bases, with 17 bases left in between. The CDR3 is 16 amino acids. The DNA for the CDR3 is TGCGCCAGCAGCCAAGACTTCGGACCCGGGTTCGATGGCTACACCTTC. It codes for CASSQDFGPGFDGYTF.

This chain connects TRBV20-1 to TRBJ2-3; 7 bases map to TRBD2. Germline V CDR1 and CDR2: DFQATT, SNEGSKA (reference sequence). Germline trimming cut 3 bases from V and 0 bases from J; bases unmatched to any gene: 6. CDR3 length: 15 amino acids. The CDR3 bases are TGCAGTGCTAGTTCCGCGGGAGATAGCACAGATACGCAGTATTTT. Translated: CSASSAGDSTDTQYF.

This clonotype was counted many times. A much more abundant neighbour one base away suggests this may be a read error. The genes are TRBV10-1 and TRBJ2-5; a weak D match, TRBD2 (6 bases). V lost 8 bases, J lost 5 bases, and 15 bases lay in between. The V gene's germline CDR1 is WNHNN and CDR2 SYGVQD (reference sequence). This CDR3 contains 13 residues. The CDR3 loop is CASARGSGETQYF. The CDR3, as DNA: TGCGCCAGCGCCCGGGGGTCGGGGGAGACCCAGTACTTC.

This chain uses TRBV3-1 with TRBJ1-1, with D uncertain. This CDR3 is 12 amino acids long. V lost 2 bases, J lost 5 bases, and 6 bases lay in between. The germline gives CDR1 LGHDT, CDR2 YNNKEL (reference sequence). The CDR3 loop is CASSQTVTEAFF. CDR3 DNA: TGTGCCAGCAGCCAAACGGTAACTGAAGCTTTCTTT.

The chain employs TRBV3-1 and TRBJ1-4; 7 nucleotides align to TRBD1. The CDR3 runs 15 residues. With 1 base clipped from V and 16 bases from J, the junction kept 15 bases outside the gene matches. CDR1 LGHDT and CDR2 YNNKEL come from the germline V gene (reference sequence). The CDR3 nucleotides read TGTGCCAGCAGCCAAGGTTCAGGGGGAAGAGTGAATTGGTTTTTT. Encoded protein: CASSQGSGGRVNWFF.

Many counts were recorded for this clonotype. The chain carries TRBV20-1 and TRBJ2-1, with TRBD2 matching 8 bases. This CDR3 region has 15 residues. The germline gives CDR1 DFQATT, CDR2 SNEGSKA (reference sequence). V was pared by 0 bases and J by 5 bases, with 6 bases of the junction left unmatched. The CDR3 region has the DNA TGCAGTGCTAGAGATATCCGGCGGGGGGACAATGAGCAGTTCTTC. The encoded protein is CSARDIRRGDNEQFF.

In its sample, this clonotype was seen a few times. Given a much more abundant clone one base away, this may be a read error. V and J are TRBV6-2 or TRBV6-3 and TRBJ2-5; perhaps D is TRBD1 or TRBD2 (5 bases each). The length of the CDR3 is 14 residues. V was shortened by 6 bases and J by 0 bases, with 11 bases between the two germline ends. Germline lookup yields CDR1 MNHEY and CDR2 SVGEGT. In DNA form, the CDR3 reads TGTGCCAGCAGGCCCGGGGCAGACCAAGAGACCCAGTACTTC. It yields the protein CASRPGADQETQYF.

This clonotype was detected many times. The genes are TRBV6-1 and TRBJ2-7, with D unclear. V was shortened by 3 bases and J by 4 bases, with 16 bases between the two germline ends. The CDR3 spans 15 residues. Germline V CDR1 and CDR2: MNHNS, SASEGT. The DNA for the CDR3 is TGTGCCAGCAGTGATATACTACCCCCCTCTTACGAGCAGTACTTC. Encoded protein: CASSDILPPSYEQYF.

Points on this clonotype: This may stem from a read error, because a much larger clone lies one nucleotide away. The CDR3, as DNA: TGTGCCAGCAGTTACGGAGCGGGGGGCTACAATGAGCAGTACTTC. Translation gives CASSYGAGGYNEQYF. V and J are TRBV6-2 or TRBV6-3 and TRBJ2-1; 9 bases align to TRBD2. The J call is uncertain, as TRBJ2-7 better fits the DNA end. Germline CDR1 is MNHEY and CDR2 is SVGEGT. This CDR3 spans 15 amino acids.

This clonotype was seen many times. The rearrangement links TRBV29-1 to TRBJ2-5; TRBD1 aligns across 10 bases. V shed 3 bases and J 2 bases; nucleotides not matched to a gene: 6. The CDR3 covers 15 residues. Germline CDR1 SQVTM, CDR2 ANQGSEA. CDR3: CSVEGQGPSQETQYF. For the CDR3, the DNA is TGCAGCGTTGAGGGACAGGGGCCTTCTCAAGAGACCCAGTACTTC.

This clonotype came up many times. Its ends do not fully match the called genes, so a read error is possible. The chain recombines TRBV5-1 with TRBJ2-5, with D possibly TRBD2 on 5 matching bases. Germline V lookup: CDR1 SGHRS, CDR2 YFSETQ. The CDR3 length is 13 residues. As DNA, the CDR3 is TGTGCCAGCAGCCTAACCGGGGTAGAGACCCAGTACTTC. Translation gives CASSLTGVETQYF.

This sequence joins TRBV20-1 and TRBJ1-2; no definite D call. Trimming removed 1 base at V and 8 bases at J, with 14 bases between. This CDR3 region has 13 residues. CDR1 and CDR2 from the germline V gene are DFQATT and SNEGSKA (reference sequence). Here the CDR3 reads CSARAQGWAGYTF. In DNA form, the CDR3 reads TGCAGTGCTAGAGCGCAAGGGTGGGCGGGCTACACCTTC.

The gene calls are TRBV5-1 and TRBJ2-1; D not certain. Germline lookup yields CDR1 SGHRS and CDR2 YFSETQ. The V end lost 1 base, the J end lost 4 bases, and 9 bases lay between the germline ends. The CDR3 spans 14 residues. CDR3 loop: CASSLRRMYNEQFF. In DNA, the CDR3 is TGCGCCAGCAGCTTGAGGAGAATGTACAATGAGCAGTTCTTC.

The rearrangement uses TRBV12-3 or TRBV12-4 and TRBJ1-5; 12 positions match TRBD1. Trimming took 5 bases from V and 3 from J; bases not matched to a gene: 5. CDR3 length: 16 amino acids. In nucleotides, the CDR3 is TGTGCCAGCAGTCACGGGACAGGGGGCTTCAATCAGCCCCAGCATTTT. The encoded protein is CASSHGTGGFNQPQHF.

In this sample, this clonotype turned up a few times. A read error may account for a junction end that differs from germline. V usage is TRBV11-2 and J usage is TRBJ2-7, with a weak D call TRBD1 (5 bases). The CDR3 runs to 12 residues. Germline V gene data show CDR1 as SGHAT and CDR2 as FQNNGV. The CDR3 DNA reads as TGTGCCAGCAGCTTACGACAGCTCGAGCGGTACTTC. Translating gives CASSLRQLERYF.